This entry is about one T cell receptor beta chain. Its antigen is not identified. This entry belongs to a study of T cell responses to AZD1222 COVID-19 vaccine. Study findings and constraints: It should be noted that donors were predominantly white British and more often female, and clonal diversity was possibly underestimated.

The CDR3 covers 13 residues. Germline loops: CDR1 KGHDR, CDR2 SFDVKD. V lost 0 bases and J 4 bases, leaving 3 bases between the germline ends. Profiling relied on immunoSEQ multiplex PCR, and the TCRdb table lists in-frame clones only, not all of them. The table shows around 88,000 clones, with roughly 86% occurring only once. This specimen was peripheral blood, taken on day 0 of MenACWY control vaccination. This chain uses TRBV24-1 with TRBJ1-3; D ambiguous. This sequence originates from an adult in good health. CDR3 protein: CATSDLRGNTIYF. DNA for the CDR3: TGTGCCACCAGTGATTTGCGGGGAAACACCATATATTTT.